The rows below give T cell receptor beta chains drawn from one sample of a study of blood T cells in healthy people across ages. TCRdb re-called the 5' RACE reads with MiXCR, one entry per CDR3 protein. The sample has about 730,000 distinct CDR3 sequences; roughly 45% are singletons. What was sequenced was blood. The receptors were sampled from a woman in her sixties in good health. Both conserved end residues are part of each CDR3. The D gene is left open where the match is weak.

V gene: TRBV13; D gene: .; CDR3 protein: CASSIWQTGGTTNTEAFF
V gene: TRBV7-2; D gene: TRBD1; CDR3 protein: CASSFSTGGHYGYTF
V gene: TRBV7-2; D gene: .; CDR3 protein: CASSSTQRETQYF
V gene: TRBV7-2; D gene: TRBD1; CDR3 protein: CASSGRDRGNQPQHF
V gene: TRBV6-5; D gene: .; CDR3 protein: CASGMRRGVSTDTQYF
V gene: TRBV20-1; D gene: TRBD2; CDR3 protein: CSARDGLAGPNEQFF
V gene: TRBV9; D gene: .; CDR3 protein: CASSVGPVSPGTDTQYF
V gene: TRBV7-3; D gene: .; CDR3 protein: CASKTGASTGTQYF
V gene: TRBV7-2; D gene: TRBD1; CDR3 protein: CASSAQRDSGNGPNGYTF
V gene: TRBV27; D gene: TRBD1; CDR3 protein: CASKPGQVSYEQYF
V gene: TRBV25-1; D gene: .; CDR3 protein: CASSEGYEQFF
V gene: TRBV6-1; D gene: TRBD2; CDR3 protein: CASTSWKGLAGADTQYF
V gene: TRBV27; D gene: .; CDR3 protein: CASSSPSGIGANVLTF
V gene: TRBV7-9; D gene: .; CDR3 protein: CASSLEIGTDSTDTQYF
V gene: TRBV20-1; D gene: TRBD2; CDR3 protein: CSARDMLADYEQYF
V gene: TRBV10-3; D gene: TRBD1; CDR3 protein: CAIRATGTGATEAFF
V gene: TRBV14; D gene: TRBD1; CDR3 protein: CASSQGRTGPISYEQYF
V gene: TRBV5-1; D gene: .; CDR3 protein: CASSLVSISYNEQFF
V gene: TRBV7-9; D gene: .; CDR3 protein: CASGHFSSYNERYF
V gene: TRBV7-2; D gene: .; CDR3 protein: CASSLRFNQETQYF
V gene: TRBV4-1; D gene: .; CDR3 protein: CASSQAYNEQYF
V gene: TRBV12-3/TRBV12-4; D gene: .; CDR3 protein: CASSLTGNQPQHF
V gene: TRBV7-9; D gene: .; CDR3 protein: CASNRGTYNEQYF
V gene: TRBV7-2; D gene: .; CDR3 protein: CASSVLGTEAFF
V gene: TRBV7-3; D gene: .; CDR3 protein: CASSSVPERVAFF
V gene: TRBV9; D gene: .; CDR3 protein: CASSATGRTEAFF
V gene: TRBV29-1; D gene: .; CDR3 protein: CSVGTLRYEQYF
V gene: TRBV6-5; D gene: .; CDR3 protein: CASSYSASIRNEQFF
V gene: TRBV3-1; D gene: .; CDR3 protein: CASSHYSTVYNEQYF
V gene: TRBV2; D gene: TRBD2; CDR3 protein: CASSDSGGEADTQYF
V gene: TRBV2; D gene: TRBD1; CDR3 protein: CASTLDRGPYNEQFF
V gene: TRBV7-2; D gene: TRBD1; CDR3 protein: CASSPRQGEETQYF
V gene: TRBV20-1; D gene: .; CDR3 protein: CSARDLLENTEAFF
V gene: TRBV7-9; D gene: TRBD1; CDR3 protein: CASSLVSTGGNTIYF
V gene: TRBV7-3; D gene: .; CDR3 protein: CASSQDNNQPQHF
V gene: TRBV12-3/TRBV12-4; D gene: .; CDR3 protein: CASRTGRANLDTQYF
V gene: TRBV20-1; D gene: TRBD1; CDR3 protein: CSATRQGVWQETQYF
V gene: TRBV27; D gene: TRBD1; CDR3 protein: CASGSADRANEQFF
V gene: TRBV6-6; D gene: .; CDR3 protein: CASSYGVGTEAFF
V gene: TRBV20-1; D gene: .; CDR3 protein: CSARDSNTPGSLEAFF
V gene: TRBV20-1; D gene: TRBD1; CDR3 protein: CSAPRADRANQPQHF
V gene: TRBV28; D gene: .; CDR3 protein: CASHPQGLYYGYTF
V gene: TRBV20-1; D gene: TRBD1; CDR3 protein: CSVTRGSYGYTF
V gene: TRBV20-1; D gene: TRBD2; CDR3 protein: CSVLTSRDEQYF
V gene: TRBV5-1; D gene: .; CDR3 protein: CASNNGEGYEQYF
V gene: TRBV29-1; D gene: TRBD2; CDR3 protein: CSVAGLAGRYEQYF
V gene: TRBV20-1; D gene: .; CDR3 protein: CSGERYEQYF
V gene: TRBV7-9; D gene: .; CDR3 protein: CASSLLPEEQYF
V gene: TRBV27; D gene: .; CDR3 protein: CASSPSEGTDTQYF
V gene: TRBV20-1; D gene: TRBD1; CDR3 protein: CSASQGTGGLEAFF
V gene: TRBV29-1; D gene: .; CDR3 protein: CSVAICGDTQYF
V gene: TRBV7-8; D gene: TRBD2; CDR3 protein: CASSHTAGAANIQYF
V gene: TRBV27; D gene: TRBD1; CDR3 protein: CASSLAFNRGRRETQYF
V gene: TRBV28; D gene: .; CDR3 protein: CASSHRDPQYF
V gene: TRBV2; D gene: .; CDR3 protein: CASSEFSSYEQYF
V gene: TRBV7-3; D gene: TRBD1; CDR3 protein: CASSPTGRQGAYNEQFF
V gene: TRBV7-6; D gene: .; CDR3 protein: CASSSTGIPRRETQYF
V gene: TRBV6-1; D gene: .; CDR3 protein: CASSEGGLGPYEQYF
V gene: TRBV9; D gene: TRBD2; CDR3 protein: CASSVAGGGSSYEQYF
V gene: TRBV25-1; D gene: TRBD1; CDR3 protein: CASSEPGTAEQFF